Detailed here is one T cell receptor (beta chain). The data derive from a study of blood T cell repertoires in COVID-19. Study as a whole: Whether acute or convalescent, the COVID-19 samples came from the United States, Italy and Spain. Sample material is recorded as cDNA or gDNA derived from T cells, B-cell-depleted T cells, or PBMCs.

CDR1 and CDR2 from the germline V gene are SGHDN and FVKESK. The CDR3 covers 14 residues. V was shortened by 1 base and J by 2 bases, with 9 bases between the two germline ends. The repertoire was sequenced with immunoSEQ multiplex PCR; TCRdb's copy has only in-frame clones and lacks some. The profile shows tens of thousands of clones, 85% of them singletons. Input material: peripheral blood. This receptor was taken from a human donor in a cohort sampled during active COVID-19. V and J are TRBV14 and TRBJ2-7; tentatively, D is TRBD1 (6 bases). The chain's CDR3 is CASSQVRGPYEQYF. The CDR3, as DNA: TGTGCCAGCAGCCAAGTCAGGGGCCCCTACGAGCAGTACTTC.